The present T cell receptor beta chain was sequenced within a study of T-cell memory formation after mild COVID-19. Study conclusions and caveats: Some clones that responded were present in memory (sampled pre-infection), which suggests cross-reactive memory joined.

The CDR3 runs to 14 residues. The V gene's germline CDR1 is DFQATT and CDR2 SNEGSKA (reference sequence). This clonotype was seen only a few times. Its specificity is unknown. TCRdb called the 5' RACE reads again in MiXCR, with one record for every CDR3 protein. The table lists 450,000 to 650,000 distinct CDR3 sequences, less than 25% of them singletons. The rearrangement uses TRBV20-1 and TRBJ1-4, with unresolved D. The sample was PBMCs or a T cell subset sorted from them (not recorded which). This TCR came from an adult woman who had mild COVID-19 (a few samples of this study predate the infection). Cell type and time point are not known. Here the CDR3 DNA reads TGCAGCACTCCTGGTCCCGGCGCGGGTGAAAAACTGTTTTTT. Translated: CSTPGPGAGEKLFF.